This TCR beta chain was observed in a study of molecular identifiers for immune sequencing clone quantification. Study information: Replicates involved a five-way split of RNA from around 20,000 or 99,000 naive CD8 cells, with sequencing of four.

Remarks on this clonotype: Its antigen is not identified. A read error may be the cause here, since a much bigger clone is one base away.

CD8+CD4-CCR7+CD45RA+ cells were sorted as naive CD8 T cells. The CDR3 is 15 amino acids. CDR1 and CDR2 (germline): MNHEY, SVGEGT. Study conclusions and caveats: Reports indicate spiked Jurkat TCR RNA from one cell could be found among around 970,000 naive cells.

In preparing bulk TCR libraries, previously described methods and listed TCR primers were used. TCRdb itself ran the PCR reads through MiXCR, one entry per CDR3 protein. The sample includes about 640,000 distinct CDR3 sequences, about 20% of them seen just once. The clonotype was recovered from a human donor in good health. Some libraries in this study had Jurkat cell RNA spiked in. Sequences were obtained from naive CD8+ T cells from blood, with Jurkat cell RNA spiked in. Described subset: FACS-sorted CD8+CD4-CCR7+CD45RA+ naive T cells. The chain uses TRBV6-2 or TRBV6-3 and TRBJ2-6; D may be TRBD1 or TRBD2 (5 bases each). The CDR3 DNA reads TGTGCCAGCAGCACTGACAAGGCCGGGGCCAACGTCCCGACTTTC. Amino acid sequence: CASSTDKAGANVPTF.